Sequencing of this T cell receptor (beta chain) was carried out in a study of T-cell reconstitution after alpha-beta-depleted transplantation in children. About this clonotype itself: Antigen unknown.

There are 14 residues in the CDR3. The V segment lost 3 bases and the J segment 9 bases; nucleotides outside the gene matches: 7. Germline CDR1 is PRHDT and CDR2 is FYEKMQ (reference sequence). The TCRbeta library incorporated unique molecular identifiers. TCRdb fed the PCR reads into MiXCR, producing one record per CDR3 protein. Of over 450,000 distinct CDR3 sequences in the sample, about 10% were seen once. Study outcomes and limitations: Expanded clones from the graft, numbering several hundred, reportedly supplied alpha-beta T cells about two months after transplant. Some patients showed high day-60 TCRbeta diversity, which derived from surviving recipient T cells and thymic progenitors. T-cell numbers and diversity, one year after transplant, stemmed largely from T cells that were newly produced.

The TCR was taken from a child aged 2-15 years with inherited bone marrow failure, due to receive a stem cell transplant. Sequences were derived from PBMCs, sampled before TCRalphabeta/CD19-depleted stem cell transplant. The gene calls are TRBV13 and TRBJ2-1, with 8 nucleotides matching TRBD1. The CDR3 is CASSLEQGVSEQFF. For the CDR3, the DNA is TGTGCCAGCAGCTTGGAACAGGGGGTGAGTGAGCAGTTCTTC.